The 8 T cell receptor beta chains listed next were all sequenced from one sample in a study of T-cell reconstitution after alpha-beta-depleted transplantation in children. Unique molecular identifiers featured in how the TCRbeta library was prepared. Using its own MiXCR run on the PCR reads, TCRdb lists one record per CDR3 protein. Found here are some 840,000 distinct CDR3 sequences, roughly 16% of them singletons; the top ten hold under 6%. The input for sequencing was PBMCs, mostly from graft donor cells, taken 360 days after TCRalphabeta/CD19-depleted stem cell transplant. The receptors stem from a male patient aged 5 to 17 who had a stem cell transplant for acute lymphoblastic leukemia, so the T cells may come from the graft donor.

The J gene is TRBJ2-3, the V gene TRBV9, with D possibly being TRBD1 or TRBD2 (5 bases each). CDR3 length equals 18 residues. The V gene's germline CDR1 is SGDLS and CDR2 YYNGEE. Trimming took 4 bases from V and 6 from J, leaving 27 bases between them. DNA of the CDR3: TGTGCCAGCAGCCTCCGGGACCGCCAAGTTTCACAGTTGGATACGCAGTATTTT. Protein product: CASSLRDRQVSQLDTQYF.

The chain couples TRBV4-1 to TRBJ2-3, with 7 bases matching TRBD2. With 0 bases clipped from V and 2 bases from J, the junction kept 11 bases outside the gene matches. CDR1 and CDR2 from the germline V gene are MGHRA and YSYEKL. There are 18 residues in the CDR3. CDR3 bases: TGCGCCAGCAGCCAAGATCCGGGAGCGGGATACCTCACAGATACGCAGTATTTT. Its protein is CASSQDPGAGYLTDTQYF.

In its sample, this clonotype was seen a few times. The gene calls are TRBV4-1 and TRBJ2-1, with D unclear. Germline loops: CDR1 MGHRA, CDR2 YSYEKL. Trimming shortened V by 1 base and J by 13 bases, and 8 bases separated the two germline ends. The CDR3 runs to 11 residues. CDR3 coding DNA: TGCGCCAGCAGCCAAGCTCAGGTTCAGTTCTTC. This encodes CASSQAQVQFF.

J is TRBJ2-1 and V is TRBV5-1; perhaps TRBD2 as D (5 bases). The CDR3 contains 14 residues. CDR1 and CDR2 from the germline V gene are SGHRS and YFSETQ. V lost 1 base to trimming and J lost 10 bases, with 15 bases between them. CDR3 amino acids: CASSLTRRPGEQFF. The CDR3 region has the DNA TGCGCCAGCAGCTTGACACGCCGCCCGGGGGAGCAGTTCTTC.

The chain couples TRBV4-2 to TRBJ2-2; 7 bases fit TRBD2. J gave up 3 bases and V 1 base, and 5 bases lay outside the gene matches. CDR1 LGHNA and CDR2 YNFKEQ come from the germline V gene. This CDR3 spans 16 amino acids. The CDR3 sequence is CASSQVPSGHTGELFF. As DNA, the CDR3 is TGTGCCAGCAGCCAAGTTCCTAGCGGCCACACCGGGGAGCTGTTTTTT.

This chain connects TRBV28 to TRBJ1-4; TRBD1 is a possible D gene (5 bases). The V end lost 5 bases, the J end lost 5 bases, and 15 bases lay between the germline ends. The CDR3 sequence is 15 residues long. The germline V gene encodes CDR1 MDHEN and CDR2 SYDVKM. This CDR3 reads CASSPGGGANEKLFF. In DNA, the CDR3 is TGTGCCAGCAGTCCCGGAGGAGGGGCAAATGAAAAACTGTTTTTT.

The chain combines TRBV2 with TRBJ2-7; D is perhaps TRBD1 (6 bases). CDR1 SNHLY and CDR2 FYNNEI come from the germline V gene. V lost 4 bases to trimming and J lost 2 bases, with 15 bases between them. The CDR3 runs 15 residues. The CDR3 region is CASSGNTGIPYEQYF. Here the CDR3 DNA reads TGTGCCAGCAGTGGGAACACAGGGATTCCCTACGAGCAGTACTTC. Drawing the rest from reference TRBV2 and TRBJ2-7, the complete variable domain is EPEVTQTPSHQVTQMGQEVILRCVPISNHLYFYWYRQILGQKVEFLVSFYNNEISEKSEIFDDQFSVERPDGSNFTLKIRSTKLEDSAMYFCASSGNTGIPYEQYFGPGTRLTVT.

This clonotype was recorded many times. This rearrangement joins TRBV7-9 to TRBJ2-7; 8 bases align to TRBD2. The length of the CDR3 is 15 residues. Unmatched junction bases numbered 5, after V lost 1 base and J lost 3 bases. The germline V gene encodes CDR1 SEHNR and CDR2 FQNEAQ (reference sequence). The CDR3 bases are TGTGCCAGCAGCTTAGTCCGCAGCGGGAGCTACGAGCAGTACTTC. This codes for CASSLVRSGSYEQYF.